One and the same sample provided the 10 T cell receptor beta chains below, sequenced in a study of blood T cells in healthy people across ages. Through a sample-barcoded 5' primer and a J-beta primer mix, a second PCR was run for 7 to 11 cycles. MiXCR, run by TCRdb on the 5' RACE reads, gives a single entry per CDR3 protein. The data show some 900,000 distinct CDR3 sequences, with roughly 52% seen just once and around 15% held by the top ten. Sequenced material: blood. These receptors were obtained from a man aged 25-45 years in good health.

J is TRBJ2-5 and V is TRBV29-1; 7 bases are a match to TRBD1. Germline V CDR1 and CDR2: SQVTM, ANQGSEA. The CDR3 contains 12 residues. The junction had 5 bases not matched to a gene; V was cut back by 6 bases and J by 4 bases. The DNA of the CDR3 is TGCAGCGTCCTCGCAGGGGGAGAGACCCAGTACTTC. It is translated as CSVLAGGETQYF. Filled out from reference TRBV29-1 and TRBJ2-5, the complete variable domain reads SAVISQKPSRDICQRGTSLTIQCQVDSQVTMMFWYRQQPGQSLTLIATANQGSEATYESGFVIDKFPISRPNLTFSTLTVSNMSPEDSSIYLCSVLAGGETQYFGPGTRLLVL.

Remarks on this clonotype: One base away lies a much larger clone, so this may be a sequencing read error. The V and J genes are TRBV7-6 and TRBJ2-3, with 9 bases matching TRBD2. The CDR3 is 18 residues long. Germline CDR1 and CDR2: SGHVS and FNYEAQ. The CDR3 DNA sequence: TGTGCCGGCAGCTTAGTTGGCGGGGGGGCAGTTCGCACAGATACGCAGTATTTT. Protein: CAGSLVGGGAVRTDTQYF.

This clonotype was counted only a few times. The CDR3 spells CASSHAPGSYEQYF. The CDR3 nucleotides are TGCGCCAGCAGCCACGCGCCAGGGTCCTACGAGCAGTACTTC. V gene TRBV4-1 combines with J gene TRBJ2-7, with D tentatively TRBD1 (5 bases). The CDR3 consists of 14 residues. V lost 3 bases and J lost 1, with 10 bases in between. Germline assignment: CDR1 MGHRA and CDR2 YSYEKL.

The chain recombines TRBV4-3 with TRBJ2-1; a weak D match, TRBD2 (5 bases). Between the trimmed V and J ends, which lost 0 bases and 4 bases, there was a span of 10 bases. Germline CDR1 and CDR2: LGHNA and YSLEER. The CDR3 sequence is 15 residues long. CDR3 loop: CASSQDSLEYNEQFF. The DNA of the CDR3 is TGCGCCAGCAGCCAAGATTCACTAGAGTACAATGAGCAGTTCTTC.

This clonotype was observed many times. The chain links TRBV10-3 to TRBJ2-3; TRBD1 matches at 9 bases. Germline CDR1 and CDR2: ENHRY and SYGVKD. This CDR3 spans 15 amino acids. Trimming removed 4 bases from V and 4 bases from J; junction bases left unmatched: 6. CDR3 nucleotides: TGTGCCATCAGTGCACAGGGGGCGGTCGCAGATACGCAGTATTTT. It yields the protein CAISAQGAVADTQYF.

This clonotype showed up just a few times. The CDR3 bases are TGCGCCAGCAGCGACGGGACCGCGGGTAATGAGCAGTTCTTC. The encoded protein is CASSDGTAGNEQFF. The rearrangement links TRBV5-1 to TRBJ2-1; D is possibly TRBD1 or TRBD2 (5 bases each). The CDR3 loop spans 14 amino acids. The V end was cut by 4 bases, the J end by 7 bases, with 15 bases between. Germline assignment: CDR1 SGHRS and CDR2 YFSETQ.

Points on this clonotype: This may be a read error: a much more frequent sequence differs by one nucleotide. As DNA, the CDR3 is TGTGCCAGCAGTTTCGGGCAGGGTGACCTCCAAGGGACCCAGTACTTC. This sequence encodes CASSFGQGDLQGTQYF. This chain uses TRBV27 with TRBJ2-7; a weak D match, TRBD1 (5 bases). Matching the DNA end better, TRBJ2-5 makes the J call doubtful. CDR1 is MNHEY, CDR2 SMNVEV, per germline (reference sequence). The CDR3 sequence is 16 residues long.

This chain links TRBV20-1 with TRBJ2-3; 7 bases map to TRBD1. The J segment lost 4 bases and the V segment lost 7 bases, leaving 8 bases of the junction unmatched. The length of the CDR3 is 13 residues. The germline CDR1 and CDR2 sequences are DFQATT and SNEGSKA (reference sequence). CDR3 nucleotide sequence: TGCAGTGTGGGGCAGGGGGATTCAGATACGCAGTATTTT. It translates to CSVGQGDSDTQYF.

The genes are TRBV7-2 and TRBJ1-1; D not certain. The CDR3 loop spans 14 amino acids. Germline assignment: CDR1 SGHTA and CDR2 FQGNSA. Trimming left V 3 bases short and J 1 base short, with 9 bases between. The CDR3 spells CASSFLGPNTEAFF. The CDR3, as DNA: TGTGCCAGCAGCTTCCTCGGGCCGAACACTGAAGCTTTCTTT.

This clonotype was counted only a few times. This chain links TRBV7-2 with TRBJ2-1; D gene uncertain. V lost 1 base, J lost 0 bases, and 7 bases lay in between. CDR1 and CDR2 (germline): SGHTA, FQGNSA. This CDR3 contains 15 residues. The CDR3 nucleotides are TGTGCCAGCAGCTTAGGATCGGTCTCCTACAATGAGCAGTTCTTC. Translating it yields CASSLGSVSYNEQFF.